The entry below gives a single T cell receptor (beta chain) sequence along with its context. These data come from a study of technical replicates of blood from a few donors. J gave up 1 base and V 6 bases, and 2 bases lay outside the gene matches. This CDR3 is built from 13 residues. Germline V gene lookup returns CDR1 SEHNR and CDR2 FQNEAQ (reference sequence). The table came from immunoSEQ multiplex PCR; TCRdb's copy has only in-frame clones and leaves some out. In the table there are about 100,000 clones, just over 95% of which are singletons. J is TRBJ1-1 and V is TRBV7-9, with 7 bases lining up with TRBD1. The clonotype originates from a human donor in good health. Sequencing input: T cells isolated from PBMCs. The DNA for the CDR3 is TGTGCCAGCAGTCGGGACAGGAACACTGAAGCTTTCTTT. Translated, it gives CASSRDRNTEAFF.